A single sample is the source of the 4 T cell receptor beta chains below, sequenced in a study of CXCR3-negative and CXCR3-positive naive CD8 T cells. The authors prepared UMI-labeled TRB cDNA libraries by 5' RACE. TCRdb re-called the 5' RACE reads and catalogs CDR3 proteins one per entry, DNA excluded. This table lists 100,000 to 150,000 distinct CDR3 sequences. Sequences were obtained from naive CXCR3- CD8+ T cells from blood. Subset indicated: CD45RO-CCR7+CD27+CD95- naive CD8+ T cells lacking CXCR3 (TNR3-). The receptors shown here come from a human donor in good health. Some clones in this sample may be carry-over from other donors' samples.

The chain combines TRBV7-9 with TRBJ2-7; TCRdb outputs TRBD2, but without DNA this stays unchecked. Per germline, CDR1 SEHNR and CDR2 FQNEAQ (reference sequence). There are 16 residues in the CDR3. The CDR3 sequence is CASSPGGGGGFYEQYF.

The chain has TRBV9 and TRBJ2-1. Looked up from germline, CDR1 is SGDLS and CDR2 is YYNGEE. The CDR3 loop spans 16 amino acids. The CDR3 loop is CASSVFLGGSYNEQFF.

CDR3 amino acids: CASSPSGRNSGNTIYF. The rearrangement joins TRBV9 to TRBJ1-3; the TCRdb call, TRBD1, lacks DNA for checking. This CDR3 region has 16 residues. Germline V gene sequence: CDR1 SGDLS, CDR2 YYNGEE. Looking up the rest from reference TRBV9 and TRBJ1-3 gives the full variable domain: DSGVTQTPKHLITATGQRVTLRCSPRSGDLSVYWYQQSLDQGLQFLIQYYNGEERAKGNILERFSAQQFPDLHSELNLSSLELGDSALYFCASSPSGRNSGNTIYFGEGSWLTVV.

The rearrangement joins TRBV7-3 to TRBJ2-1; the D call of TRBD2 rests on TCRdb alone, since no DNA is present to check it. The CDR3 spans 16 residues. Per germline, CDR1 SGHTA and CDR2 FQGTGA. The CDR3 protein is CASSQIGLAQPGEQFF.